The rows below give T cell receptor beta chains drawn from one sample of a study of regulatory T cells in long-lasting Graves disease. Each CDR3 protein gets one entry after TCRdb re-called the multiplex PCR reads with MiXCR. This table has 620,000 or so distinct CDR3 sequences, around 15% appearing once. This sample also appeared in a second study, on T cells in Graves' hyperthyroidism and ophthalmopathy.

The specimen was peripheral blood mononuclear cells (PBMCs), collected at new diagnosis, from a patient treated with antithyroid drugs. The receptors were gathered from a woman aged 25 to 39 with Graves disease. Each CDR3 is given with its conserved first and last residue.

v_gene,j_gene,CDR3aa
TRBV20-1,TRBJ2-6,CSASQEGFSGANVLTF
TRBV5-8,TRBJ2-7,CASSLSGTGGYEQYF
TRBV28,TRBJ2-7,CASAPGQGVLAYEQYF
TRBV18,TRBJ1-5,CASSPGGRDPGHQPQHF
TRBV30,TRBJ2-2,CAWRIKGEGRGTGELFF
TRBV7-2,TRBJ2-1,CASSPPGANYNEQFF
TRBV20-1,TRBJ1-5,CSARDGSVVKPQHF
TRBV20-1,TRBJ2-5,CSAPGAGAGGGETQYF
TRBV15,TRBJ2-7,CATSRGVGPSYEQYF
TRBV28,TRBJ2-7,CASSPPRGPYEQYF
TRBV25-1,TRBJ1-6,CVSSRGHNSPLHF
TRBV28,TRBJ1-5,CASSLLRGNQPQHF
TRBV11-2,TRBJ2-5,CASSGRKGGREETQYF
TRBV2,TRBJ1-4,CASTSGTDISTKLFF
TRBV20-1,TRBJ2-2,CSARGSRELFF
TRBV7-8,TRBJ2-1,CASSGDRVNEQFF
TRBV4-1,TRBJ1-2,CASSQLTGGDYGYTF
TRBV27,TRBJ1-5,CASSLLPPGANQPQHF
TRBV24-1,TRBJ2-5,CATSDPRSYQETQYF
TRBV3-1,TRBJ2-4,CASSLTGVSKNIQYF
TRBV6-5,TRBJ2-7,CASSYSTPSRTSSYEQYF
TRBV25-1,TRBJ1-1,CASSESQIYEAFF